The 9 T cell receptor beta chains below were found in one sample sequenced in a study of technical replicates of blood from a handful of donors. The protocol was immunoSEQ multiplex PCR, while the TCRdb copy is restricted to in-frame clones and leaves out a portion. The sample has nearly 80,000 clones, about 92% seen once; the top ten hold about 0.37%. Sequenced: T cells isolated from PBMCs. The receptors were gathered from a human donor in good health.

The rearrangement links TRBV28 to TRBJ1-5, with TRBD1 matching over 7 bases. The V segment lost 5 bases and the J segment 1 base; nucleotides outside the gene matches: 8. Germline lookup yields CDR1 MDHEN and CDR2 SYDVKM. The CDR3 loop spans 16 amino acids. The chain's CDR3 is CASSIRQGMSNQPQHF. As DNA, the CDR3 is TGTGCCAGCAGTATAAGACAGGGTATGAGCAATCAGCCCCAGCATTTT.

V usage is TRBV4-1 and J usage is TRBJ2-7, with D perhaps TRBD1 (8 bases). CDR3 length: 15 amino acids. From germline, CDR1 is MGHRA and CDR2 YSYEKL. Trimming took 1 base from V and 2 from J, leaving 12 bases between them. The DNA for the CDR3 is TGCGCCAGCAGCCAAGTCACAGGGGGGGCCTACGAGCAGTACTTC. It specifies CASSQVTGGAYEQYF.

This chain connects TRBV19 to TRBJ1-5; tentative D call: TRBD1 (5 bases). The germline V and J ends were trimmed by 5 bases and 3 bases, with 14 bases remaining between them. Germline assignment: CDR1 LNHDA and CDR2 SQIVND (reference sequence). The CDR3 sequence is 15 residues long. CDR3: CASSVYRKVNQPQHF. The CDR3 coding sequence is TGTGCCAGTAGTGTATACAGGAAAGTCAATCAGCCCCAGCATTTT.

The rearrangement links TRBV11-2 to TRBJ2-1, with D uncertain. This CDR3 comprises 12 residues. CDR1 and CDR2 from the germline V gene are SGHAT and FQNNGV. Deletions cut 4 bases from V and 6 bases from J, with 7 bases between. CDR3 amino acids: CASSSAGNEQFF. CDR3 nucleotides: TGTGCCAGCAGCTCAGCAGGCAATGAGCAGTTCTTC.

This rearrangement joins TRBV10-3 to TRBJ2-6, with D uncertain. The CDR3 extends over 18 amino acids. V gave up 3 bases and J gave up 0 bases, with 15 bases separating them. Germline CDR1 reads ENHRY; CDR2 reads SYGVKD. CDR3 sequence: CAISDYYRLTSGANVLTF. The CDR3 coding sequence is TGTGCCATCAGTGACTATTATCGACTGACCTCTGGGGCCAACGTCCTGACTTTC.

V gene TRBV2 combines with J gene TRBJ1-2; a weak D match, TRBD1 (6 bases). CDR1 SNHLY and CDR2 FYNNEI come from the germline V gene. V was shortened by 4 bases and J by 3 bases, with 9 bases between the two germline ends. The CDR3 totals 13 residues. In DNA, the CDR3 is TGTGCCAGCAGTGGGACAGCCGACTATGGCTACACCTTC. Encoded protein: CASSGTADYGYTF. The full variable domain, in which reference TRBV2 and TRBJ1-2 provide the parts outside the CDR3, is EPEVTQTPSHQVTQMGQEVILRCVPISNHLYFYWYRQILGQKVEFLVSFYNNEISEKSEIFDDQFSVERPDGSNFTLKIRSTKLEDSAMYFCASSGTADYGYTFGSGTRLTVV.

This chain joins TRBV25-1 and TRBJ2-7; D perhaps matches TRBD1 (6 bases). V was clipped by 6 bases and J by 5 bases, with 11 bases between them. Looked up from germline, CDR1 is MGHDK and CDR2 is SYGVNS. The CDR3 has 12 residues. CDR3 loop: CASSGTGNEQYF. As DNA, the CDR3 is TGTGCCAGCAGCGGAACAGGGAACGAGCAGTACTTC.

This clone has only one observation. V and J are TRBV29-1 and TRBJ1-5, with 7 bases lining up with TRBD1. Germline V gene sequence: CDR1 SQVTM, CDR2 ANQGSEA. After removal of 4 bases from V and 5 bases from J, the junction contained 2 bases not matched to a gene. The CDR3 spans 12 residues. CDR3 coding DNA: TGCAGCGTTGGGGACAGAGATCAGCCCCAGCATTTT. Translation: CSVGDRDQPQHF.

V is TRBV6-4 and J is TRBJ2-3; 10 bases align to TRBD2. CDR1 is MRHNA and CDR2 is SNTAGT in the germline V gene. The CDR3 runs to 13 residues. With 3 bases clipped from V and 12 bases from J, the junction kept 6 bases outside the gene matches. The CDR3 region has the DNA TGTGCCAGCAGTGAGTTAAGCGGGAGGGCCCAGTATTTT. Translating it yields CASSELSGRAQYF.